The next 17 T cell receptor beta chains were all read from a single sample in a study of T cells after yellow fever vaccination. Each CDR3 protein gets one entry after TCRdb re-called the 5' RACE reads with MiXCR. The sample has around 310,000 distinct CDR3 sequences, 4% seen once. Source: PBMCs, taken 5 days after the yellow fever booster vaccination. Every receptor here comes from a man aged 18 to 35 who received the YFV17D yellow fever vaccine.

The V call is TRBV20-1, the J call TRBJ1-6, with D maybe TRBD1 (6 bases). The CDR3 is 15 amino acids. V lost 5 bases and J 8 bases, leaving 19 bases between the germline ends. Germline values: CDR1 DFQATT, CDR2 SNEGSKA (reference sequence). CDR3 sequence: CSASGTSPFYSPLHF. CDR3 bases: TGCAGTGCTTCCGGGACATCCCCTTTTTATTCACCCCTCCACTTT.

This clonotype was seen ten or more times. This chain connects TRBV7-2 to TRBJ2-2, with D tentatively TRBD1 or TRBD2 (5 bases each). The CDR3 is 15 amino acids. Trimming removed 5 bases at V and 1 base at J, with 11 bases between. The V gene's germline CDR1 is SGHTA and CDR2 FQGNSA. CDR3 DNA sequence: TGTGCCAGCAGCACCCGGGACGGGAACACCGGGGAGCTGTTTTTT. As protein: CASSTRDGNTGELFF. Together with reference TRBV7-2 and TRBJ2-2, the CDR3 gives the full variable domain: GAGVSQSPSNKVTEKGKDVELRCDPISGHTALYWYRQSLGQGLEFLIYFQGNSAPDKSGLPSDRFSAERTGGSVSTLTIQRTQQEDSAVYLCASSTRDGNTGELFFGEGSRLTVL.

This clonotype came up a few times. V and J are TRBV18 and TRBJ1-4; unclear D gene. Trimming removed 3 bases at V and 1 base at J, with 6 bases between. CDR3 size: 14 residues. Germline V gene sequence: CDR1 KGHSH, CDR2 LQKENI. Here the CDR3 DNA reads TGTGCCAGCTCACCGGGGTTAACTAATGAAAAACTGTTTTTT. It specifies CASSPGLTNEKLFF. Full variable domain (rest looked up from reference TRBV18 and TRBJ1-4): NAGVMQNPRHLVRRRGQEARLRCSPMKGHSHVYWYRQLPEEGLKFMVYLQKENIIDESGMPKERFSAEFPKEGPSILRIQQVVRGDSAAYFCASSPGLTNEKLFFGSGTQLSVL.

There are many counts of this clonotype. The chain links TRBV14 to TRBJ2-5; D uncertain. This CDR3 spans 13 amino acids. Germline assignment: CDR1 SGHDN and CDR2 FVKESK. Trimming shortened V by 8 bases and J by 6 bases, and 16 bases separated the two germline ends. The CDR3 DNA reads as TGTGCCAGCGGAATAGCAGGCAGCAAGACCCAGTACTTC. It encodes CASGIAGSKTQYF.

This clonotype was seen a handful of times. The chain couples TRBV6-5 to TRBJ1-2, with TRBD1 as a possible D gene (5 bases). The V end lost 6 bases, the J end lost 8 bases, and 16 bases lay between the germline ends. Germline V CDR1 and CDR2: MNHEY, SVGAGI. The CDR3 totals 13 residues. In DNA form, the CDR3 reads TGTGCCAGCAGGGAGGTAGGGGTGCGGGGCTACACCTTC. This codes for CASREVGVRGYTF.

This clonotype was recorded at least ten times. The chain couples TRBV6-5 to TRBJ1-2; D is unresolved. V dropped 6 bases and J dropped 7 bases, with 21 bases sitting between them. Germline V CDR1 and CDR2: MNHEY, SVGAGI. The CDR3 has 15 residues. CDR3 DNA: TGTGCCAGCAGCCGGACGGAGGTAGCGTTGACTGGCTACACCTTC. Its translation: CASSRTEVALTGYTF.

There are many counts of this clonotype. The chain uses TRBV11-2 and TRBJ1-2; 9 nucleotides agree with TRBD1. CDR1 is SGHAT, CDR2 FQNNGV, per germline. The junction had 10 bases not matched to a gene; V was cut back by 4 bases and J by 10 bases. The CDR3 consists of 14 residues. CDR3 sequence: CASSWTGVANDYTF. In DNA form, the CDR3 reads TGTGCCAGCAGCTGGACAGGGGTTGCAAATGACTACACCTTC.

There are a few counts of this clonotype. The chain uses TRBV12-3 or TRBV12-4 and TRBJ2-2, with unresolved D. The CDR3 loop spans 15 amino acids. Trimming shortened V by 5 bases and J by 5 bases, and 15 bases separated the two germline ends. For the CDR3, the DNA is TGTGCCAGCAGTATCCGGGCCCTGGGTACCGGGGAGCTGTTTTTT. This sequence encodes CASSIRALGTGELFF.

The DNA for the CDR3 is TGTGCCAGCAGACAGGGATCCAAAAACATTCAGTACTTC. Its translation: CASRQGSKNIQYF. This chain joins TRBV28 and TRBJ2-4; maybe TRBD1 (6 bases). This CDR3 spans 13 amino acids. The germline V gene encodes CDR1 MDHEN and CDR2 SYDVKM. V lost 6 bases and J lost 2, with 8 bases in between.

The rearrangement joins TRBV11-2 to TRBJ2-7, with 7 bases identical to TRBD1. The CDR3 extends over 15 amino acids. In germline, CDR1 is SGHAT, CDR2 FQNNGV. The junction had 9 bases not matched to a gene; V was cut back by 5 bases and J by 2 bases. For the CDR3, the DNA is TGTGCCAGCAGCCATTACTCCGGGACAGCCTACGAGCAGTACGTC. Amino acids: CASSHYSGTAYEQYV.

This clonotype was counted only a few times. This sequence joins TRBV7-9 and TRBJ1-1; tentative D call: TRBD1 (6 bases). This CDR3 is 15 amino acids long. With 3 bases removed from V and 1 base from J, the gap between germline ends came to 12 bases. The germline V gene has CDR1 SEHNR and CDR2 FQNEAQ (reference sequence). CDR3 in amino acids: CASSFPGDTNTEAFF. The DNA for the CDR3 is TGTGCCAGCAGCTTTCCAGGGGATACGAACACTGAAGCTTTCTTT.

The CDR3 spells CASSVATRDGNEQFF. CDR3 nucleotide sequence: TGTGCCAGCAGCGTAGCTACTAGGGACGGGAATGAGCAGTTCTTC. V gene TRBV9 combines with J gene TRBJ2-1, with D perhaps given as TRBD1 or TRBD2 (5 bases each). Between the trimmed V and J ends, which lost 0 bases and 7 bases, there was a span of 14 bases. The CDR3 is 15 residues long. Looked up from germline, CDR1 is SGDLS and CDR2 is YYNGEE.

This clonotype has just a few counts. CDR3 residues: CSASSGESGANEQFF. The CDR3 DNA follows: TGCAGTGCCAGCAGCGGAGAGAGCGGGGCAAATGAGCAGTTCTTC. The V and J genes are TRBV20-1 and TRBJ2-1; 7 nucleotides match TRBD2. Germline lookup yields CDR1 DFQATT and CDR2 SNEGSKA (reference sequence). CDR3 length: 15 residues. Germline trimming cut 6 bases from V and 7 bases from J; bases unmatched to any gene: 15.

This clonotype has ten or more counts. The CDR3 region has the DNA TGTGCCAGCAGCCCCAACAGGGTGCAAGAGCAGTACTTC. This codes for CASSPNRVQEQYF. The chain recombines TRBV7-2 with TRBJ2-7, with D possibly TRBD1 on 6 matching bases. Trimming left V 5 bases short and J 7 bases short, with 15 bases between. CDR1 is SGHTA and CDR2 is FQGNSA in the germline V gene. The CDR3 contains 13 residues. The full variable domain, with the rest looked up from reference TRBV7-2 and TRBJ2-7, is GAGVSQSPSNKVTEKGKDVELRCDPISGHTALYWYRQSLGQGLEFLIYFQGNSAPDKSGLPSDRFSAERTGGSVSTLTIQRTQQEDSAVYLCASSPNRVQEQYFGPGTRLTVT.

The chain carries TRBV3-1 and TRBJ1-1; D gene ambiguous. This CDR3 contains 17 residues. The germline V gene encodes CDR1 LGHDT and CDR2 YNNKEL (reference sequence). With 1 base removed from V and 3 bases from J, the gap between germline ends came to 18 bases. CDR3 in DNA: TGTGCCAGCAGCCAAGGGATGTCCCTGGGTGGGGACACTGAAGCTTTCTTT. Encoded protein: CASSQGMSLGGDTEAFF.

Only a few counts were recorded for this clonotype. The chain combines TRBV5-1 with TRBJ2-5; possibly TRBD2 for D (6 bases). Trimming pared 6 bases from V and 1 base from J, leaving 13 bases between. This CDR3 region has 14 residues. Germline CDR1 SGHRS, CDR2 YFSETQ. The CDR3 region has the DNA TGCGCCAGCACCTGGCGGGGCCCCCAAGAGACCCAGTACTTC. As protein: CASTWRGPQETQYF.

V gene TRBV7-3 combines with J gene TRBJ2-2, with 10 bases aligning to TRBD1. Germline V gene data show CDR1 as SGHTA and CDR2 as FQGTGA. Trimming at V came to 6 bases and at J to 7 bases, leaving 5 bases not matched to a gene. CDR3 size: 14 residues. The CDR3 region is CASRRDRGLGELFF. The CDR3 DNA reads TGTGCCAGCAGGAGAGACAGGGGGCTCGGGGAGCTGTTTTTT.